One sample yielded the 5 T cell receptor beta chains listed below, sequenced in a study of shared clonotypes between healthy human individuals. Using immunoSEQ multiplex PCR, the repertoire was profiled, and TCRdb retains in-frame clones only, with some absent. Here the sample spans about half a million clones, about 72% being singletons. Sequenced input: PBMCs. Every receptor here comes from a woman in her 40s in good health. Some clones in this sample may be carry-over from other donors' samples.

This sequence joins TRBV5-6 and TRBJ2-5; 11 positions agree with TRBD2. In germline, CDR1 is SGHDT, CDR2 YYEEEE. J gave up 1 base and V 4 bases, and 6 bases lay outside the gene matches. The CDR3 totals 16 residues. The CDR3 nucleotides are TGTGCCAGCAGCGCACCCGGGACTAGCGGCCAAGAGACCCAGTACTTC. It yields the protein CASSAPGTSGQETQYF.

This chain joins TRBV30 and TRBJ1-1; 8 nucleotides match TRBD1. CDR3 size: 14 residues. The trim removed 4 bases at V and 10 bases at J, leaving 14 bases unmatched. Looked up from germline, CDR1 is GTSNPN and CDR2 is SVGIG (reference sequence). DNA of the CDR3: TGTGCCTGGAACAAGGGGGCAGGGGGCTGGGTAGCTTTCTTT. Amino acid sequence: CAWNKGAGGWVAFF. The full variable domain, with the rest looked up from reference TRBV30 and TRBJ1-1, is SQTIHQWPATLVQPVGSPLSLECTVEGTSNPNLYWYRQAAGRGLQLLFYSVGIGQISSEVPQNLSASRPQDRQFILSSKKLLLSDSGFYLCAWNKGAGGWVAFFGQGTRLTVV.

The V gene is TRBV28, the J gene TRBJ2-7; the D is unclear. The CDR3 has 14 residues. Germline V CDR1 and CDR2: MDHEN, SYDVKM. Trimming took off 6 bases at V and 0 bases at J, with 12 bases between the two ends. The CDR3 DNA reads TGTGCCAGCAGCAAAGACGTGAGCTCCTACGAGCAGTACTTC. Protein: CASSKDVSSYEQYF.

CDR3 protein: CASSPQGRNGYTF. The DNA of the CDR3 is TGCGCCAGCAGCCCACAGGGTAGGAATGGCTACACCTTC. The rearrangement joins TRBV5-1 to TRBJ1-2, with D perhaps TRBD1 (6 bases). The CDR3 runs to 13 residues. Germline-derived CDR1 and CDR2 are SGHRS and YFSETQ. The V gene lost 4 bases and the J gene lost 6 bases, with 13 bases spanning the gap.

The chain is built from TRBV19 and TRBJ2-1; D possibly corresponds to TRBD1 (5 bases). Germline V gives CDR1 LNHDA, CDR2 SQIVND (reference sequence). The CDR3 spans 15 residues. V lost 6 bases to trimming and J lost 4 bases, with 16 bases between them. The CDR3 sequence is CASSPWGAEYNEQFF. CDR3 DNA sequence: TGTGCCAGTAGCCCGTGGGGCGCGGAGTACAATGAGCAGTTCTTC.